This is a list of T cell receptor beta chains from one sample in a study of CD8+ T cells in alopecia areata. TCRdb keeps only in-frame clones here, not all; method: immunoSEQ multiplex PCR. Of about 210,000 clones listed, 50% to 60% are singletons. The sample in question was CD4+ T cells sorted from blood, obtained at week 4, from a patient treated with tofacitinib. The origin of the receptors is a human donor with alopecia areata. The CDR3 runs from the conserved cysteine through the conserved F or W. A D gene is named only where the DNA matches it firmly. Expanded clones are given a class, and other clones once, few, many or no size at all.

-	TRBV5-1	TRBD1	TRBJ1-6	TGCGCCAGCAGCTTGGCACAGGGGAACTCACCCCTCCACTTT	CASSLAQGNSPLHF
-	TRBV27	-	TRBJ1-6	TGTGCCAGCAGTTTATCTCCAGGAGGTTCACCCCTCCACTTT	CASSLSPGGSPLHF
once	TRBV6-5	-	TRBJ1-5	TGTGCCAGCAGTTCCCGCACTCGAGGGGCTTATCAGCCCCAGCATTTT	CASSSRTRGAYQPQHF
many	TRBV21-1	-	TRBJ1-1	TGTGCCAATCCCCAGGAAGAAGCTTTCTTT	CANPQEEAFF
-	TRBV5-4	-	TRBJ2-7	TGTGCCAGCAGCCGTTCCTACGAGCAGTACTTC	CASSRSYEQYF
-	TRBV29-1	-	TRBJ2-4	TGCAGCGCCCCCGGTCGAGATTTGGACAGAGACATTCAGTACTTC	CSAPGRDLDRDIQYF
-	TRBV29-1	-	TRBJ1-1	TGCAGCGTTGTACCCGGGGGAAACACTGAAGCTTTCTTT	CSVVPGGNTEAFF
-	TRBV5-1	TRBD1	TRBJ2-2	TGCGCCAGCAGCACCGGGACAGGAAGCACCGGGGAGCTGTTTTTT	CASSTGTGSTGELFF
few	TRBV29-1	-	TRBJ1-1	TGCAGCGTGAGGGGTGTCCTGAACACTGAAGCTTTCTTT	CSVRGVLNTEAFF
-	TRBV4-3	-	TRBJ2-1	TGCGCCAGCAGCCAAGAGCCAAGGGGTGAGCAGTTCTTC	CASSQEPRGEQFF
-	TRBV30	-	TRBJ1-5	TGTGCCTACCCGGACGCAGTGCCAGGATTCAATCAGCCCCAGCATTTT	CAYPDAVPGFNQPQHF
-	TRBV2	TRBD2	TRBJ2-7	TGTGCCAGCAGCCGACTAGCACTCGAGCAGTACTTC	CASSRLALEQYF
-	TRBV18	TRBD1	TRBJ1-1	TGTGCCAGCTCACCAGGACAGGGGTCGAACACTGAAGCTTTCTTT	CASSPGQGSNTEAFF
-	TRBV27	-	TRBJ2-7	TGTGCCAGCAGTTTGCCCGACAGCCGAGAGCAGTACTTC	CASSLPDSREQYF
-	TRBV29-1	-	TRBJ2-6	TGCAGCGTTCAAGGAGTATCTGGGGCCAACGTCCTGACTTTC	CSVQGVSGANVLTF
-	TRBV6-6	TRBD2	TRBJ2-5	TGTGCCAGCAGTTACGTACTAGCGGGGGGGCTGGAGACCCAGTACTTC	CASSYVLAGGLETQYF
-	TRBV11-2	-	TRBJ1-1	TGTGCCAGCAGCTTAGTACAGCCGAACACTGAAGCTTTCTTT	CASSLVQPNTEAFF
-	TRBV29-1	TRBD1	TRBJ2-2	TGCAGCGTTGGCCCGGCCCGACAGGGGAACACCGGGGAGCTGTTTTTT	CSVGPARQGNTGELFF
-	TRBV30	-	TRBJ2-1	TGTGCCTGGACTAATCGCAGGGACGATGAGCAGTTCTTC	CAWTNRRDDEQFF
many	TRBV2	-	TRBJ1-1	TGTGCCAGCAGCCCAGAAGGGTGGACTGAAGCTTTCTTT	CASSPEGWTEAFF
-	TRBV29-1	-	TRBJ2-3	TGCAGCGGAGGGGCAGGGCCAGATACGCAGTATTTT	CSGGAGPDTQYF
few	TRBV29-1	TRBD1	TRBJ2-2	TGCAGCGTTGAGAGATCGACAGGGGGCCGCACCGGGGAGCTGTTTTTT	CSVERSTGGRTGELFF
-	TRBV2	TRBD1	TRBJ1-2	TGTGCCAGCAGAGAACCCGGGACAGGGAACTATGGCTACACCTTC	CASREPGTGNYGYTF